Below, 11 T cell receptor beta chains from the same sample are listed, as sequenced in a study of regulatory T cells in long-lasting Graves disease (dated by TCRdb to the early 2020s). Receptors were amplified or captured by multiplex PCR. Instrument on record: Illumina HiSeq 4000. TCR beta libraries were built with iRepertoire HTBI primers and Arm-PCR amplification of CDR3 regions. TCRdb reworked the public reads: Q25 trimming with fastp, MiXCR clone assembly, productive beta chains retained. Merged by CDR3 protein, the rows form single entries marked with the most common genes and DNA. This sample has roughly 700,000 distinct CDR3 sequences in its table, and 30% of those were observed once. Roughly 46% of the sample is taken by the ten largest. The sample's time point, from its label and the paper: persistent/refractory GD, antithyroid drugs over 5 years with positive TRAb. RNA was extracted from PBMCs in TRIzol for both TCR sequencing and RNA sequencing.

The specimen comprised peripheral blood mononuclear cells (PBMCs), sampled when the disease was refractory, from a patient treated with antithyroid drugs. These receptor sequences come from a female donor with Graves disease.

This clonotype was recorded at least ten times. The V gene is TRBV27, the J gene TRBJ2-2; the D call may be TRBD1 or TRBD2 (5 bases each). The germline CDR1 and CDR2 sequences are MNHEY and SMNVEV (reference sequence). This CDR3 comprises 17 residues. V gave up 2 bases and J gave up 1 base, with 14 bases separating them. CDR3 protein: CASSLQGVALNTGELFF. In nucleotides, the CDR3 is TGTGCCAGCAGTTTACAAGGGGTAGCGCTGAACACCGGGGAGCTGTTTTTT.

V gene TRBV27 combines with J gene TRBJ2-7, with D possibly being TRBD2 (5 bases). Germline-derived CDR1 and CDR2 are MNHEY and SMNVEV (reference sequence). There are 15 residues in the CDR3. Trimming pared 1 base from V and 1 base from J, leaving 11 bases between. The CDR3 loop reads CASSLFAAGSYEQYF. Here the CDR3 DNA reads TGTGCCAGCAGTTTATTCGCGGCGGGTTCCTACGAGCAGTACTTC.

The gene calls are TRBV7-2 and TRBJ1-5; the match to TRBD1 covers 10 bases. CDR1 SGHTA and CDR2 FQGNSA come from the germline V gene. The trim removed 4 bases at V and 7 bases at J, leaving 10 bases unmatched. This CDR3 contains 16 residues. Here the CDR3 reads CASSSFGTGVGQPQHF. The CDR3, as DNA: TGTGCCAGCAGCTCCTTTGGGACAGGGGTTGGGCAGCCCCAGCATTTT. The full variable domain, in which reference TRBV7-2 and TRBJ1-5 provide the parts outside the CDR3, is GAGVSQSPSNKVTEKGKDVELRCDPISGHTALYWYRQSLGQGLEFLIYFQGNSAPDKSGLPSDRFSAERTGGSVSTLTIQRTQQEDSAVYLCASSSFGTGVGQPQHFGDGTRLSIL.

In this sample, this clonotype turned up many times. The V call is TRBV6-1, the J call TRBJ2-7; D might be TRBD2 (6 bases). Trimming pared 6 bases from V and 2 bases from J, leaving 8 bases between. The germline V gene has CDR1 MNHNS and CDR2 SASEGT. The CDR3 consists of 12 residues. CDR3 in amino acids: CASRRDPYEQYF. The CDR3 nucleotides are TGTGCCAGCAGGCGGGACCCCTACGAGCAGTACTTC.

This clonotype was seen a few times. This chain connects TRBV2 to TRBJ2-7; TRBD2 matches 7 bases. Germline CDR1 reads SNHLY; CDR2 reads FYNNEI. The CDR3 totals 14 residues. Losses at the gene ends were 3 bases for V and 4 bases for J; bases not matched to a gene: 6. The chain's CDR3 is CASSERGSAYEQYF. CDR3 bases: TGTGCCAGCAGTGAGCGGGGGTCCGCTTACGAGCAGTACTTC.

This clonotype has a count of ten or more. CDR3 coding DNA: TGTGCCAGCAGTAAACCGGGCTATAATTCACCCCTCCACTTT. Its protein product is CASSKPGYNSPLHF. V usage is TRBV12-3 or TRBV12-4 and J usage is TRBJ1-6; no clear D gene. The CDR3 contains 14 residues. Trimming left V 5 bases short and J 3 bases short, with 8 bases between.

This clonotype was counted at least ten times. CDR3 in amino acids: CASSLRASGASSYEQYF. The CDR3 DNA sequence: TGTGCCAGCAGTTTACGGGCAAGCGGGGCTAGCTCCTACGAGCAGTACTTC. The chain links TRBV27 to TRBJ2-7; 7 nucleotides align to TRBD2. With V trimmed by 2 bases and J by 0 bases, 10 bases remained unmatched. CDR3 length: 17 amino acids. Germline V lookup: CDR1 MNHEY, CDR2 SMNVEV (reference sequence).

The genes are TRBV4-1 and TRBJ1-1, with D unclear. This CDR3 comprises 14 residues. V was clipped by 4 bases and J by 4 bases, with 13 bases between them. Germline CDR1 reads MGHRA; CDR2 reads YSYEKL. The CDR3 is CASSRGLVTTEAFF. The DNA of the CDR3 is TGCGCCAGCAGCCGCGGCCTCGTTACCACTGAAGCTTTCTTT.

This clonotype was picked up a small number of times. The chain employs TRBV9 and TRBJ2-5; 8 bases map to TRBD2. Per the germline V gene, CDR1 is SGDLS and CDR2 is YYNGEE. The CDR3 length is 16 residues. V lost 0 bases to trimming and J lost 5 bases; unmatched junction nucleotides: 9. CDR3 coding DNA: TGTGCCAGCAGCGTAGTTGGGACTAGTCTTTCGGAGACCCAGTACTTC. It is translated as CASSVVGTSLSETQYF.

This clonotype was seen repeatedly, ten times or more. This chain uses TRBV27 with TRBJ1-4; 9 bases are a match to TRBD1. This CDR3 comprises 15 residues. V shed 5 bases and J 5 bases; nucleotides not matched to a gene: 6. Germline CDR1 is MNHEY and CDR2 is SMNVEV (reference sequence). Here the CDR3 reads CASSLGTGLNEKLFF. In nucleotides, the CDR3 is TGTGCCAGCAGTCTGGGGACAGGGTTGAATGAAAAACTGTTTTTT.

The rearrangement links TRBV19 to TRBJ1-2; D uncertain. The ends were cut back, 5 bases at V and 8 bases at J, with 27 bases in the middle. Germline lookup yields CDR1 LNHDA and CDR2 SQIVND (reference sequence). The CDR3 contains 17 residues. The CDR3 DNA reads TGTGCCAGTAGTCCTCTGATGATGACCGAGCCAAAGAAAGGCTACACCTTC. Translation: CASSPLMMTEPKKGYTF.